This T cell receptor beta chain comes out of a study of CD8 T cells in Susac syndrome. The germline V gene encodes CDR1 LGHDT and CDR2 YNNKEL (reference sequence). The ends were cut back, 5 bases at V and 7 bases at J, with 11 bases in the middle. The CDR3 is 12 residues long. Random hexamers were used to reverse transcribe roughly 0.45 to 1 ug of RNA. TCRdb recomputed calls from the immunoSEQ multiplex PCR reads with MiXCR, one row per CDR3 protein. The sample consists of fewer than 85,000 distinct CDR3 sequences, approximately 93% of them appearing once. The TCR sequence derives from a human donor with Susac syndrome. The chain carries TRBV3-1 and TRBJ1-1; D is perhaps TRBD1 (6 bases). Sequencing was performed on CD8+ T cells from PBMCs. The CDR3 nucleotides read TGTGCCAGCAGCTACCAGGGGATTGAAGCTTTCTTT. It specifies CASSYQGIEAFF.